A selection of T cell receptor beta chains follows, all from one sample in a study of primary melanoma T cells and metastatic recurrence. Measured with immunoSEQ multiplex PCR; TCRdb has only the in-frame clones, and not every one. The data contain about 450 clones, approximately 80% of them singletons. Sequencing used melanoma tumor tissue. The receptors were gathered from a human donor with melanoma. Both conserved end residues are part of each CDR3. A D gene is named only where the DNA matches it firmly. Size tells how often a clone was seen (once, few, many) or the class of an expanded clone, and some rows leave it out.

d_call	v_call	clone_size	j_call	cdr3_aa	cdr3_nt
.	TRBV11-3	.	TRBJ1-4	CASSFLGPNEKLFF	TGTGCCAGCAGCTTCTTGGGGCCCAATGAAAAACTGTTTTTT
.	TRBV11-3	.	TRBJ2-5	CASSLGPGITGETQYF	TGTGCCAGCAGCTTAGGTCCCGGGATAACCGGGGAGACCCAGTACTTC
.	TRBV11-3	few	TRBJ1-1	CASSLDVFTNTEAFF	TGTGCCAGCAGCCTTGACGTGTTTACAAACACTGAAGCTTTCTTT
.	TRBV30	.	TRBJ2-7	CAWNSEGYEQYF	TGTGCCTGGAATTCAGAGGGCTACGAGCAGTATTTC
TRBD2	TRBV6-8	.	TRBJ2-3	CASSLSGSITDTQYF	TGTGCCAGCAGTTTAAGCGGGAGCATCACAGATACGCAGTATTTT
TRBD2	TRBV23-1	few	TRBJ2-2	CASSPSPGLAGGPNTGELFF	TGCGCCAGCAGCCCCTCACCGGGACTAGCGGGAGGCCCGAACACCGGGGAGCTGTTTTTT
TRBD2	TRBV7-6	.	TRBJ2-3	CASSLAGLAGWDTQYF	TGTGCCAGCAGCTTAGCTGGCCTAGCGGGGTGGGATACGCAGTATTTT
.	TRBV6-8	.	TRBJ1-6	CASRKKQNLPLHF	TGTGCCAGCAGGAAAAAACAGAATTTACCCCTCCACTTT
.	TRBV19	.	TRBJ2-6	CASTQIRTQGANVLTF	TGTGCCAGTACCCAAATTAGGACACAAGGGGCCAACGTCCTGACTTTC
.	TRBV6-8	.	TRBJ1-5	CASSSRWANSHQPQHF	TGTGCCAGCAGCTCTCGCTGGGCCAACAGCCATCAGCCCCAGCATTTT
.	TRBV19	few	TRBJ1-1	CASSMSGNTEAFF	TGTGCCAGTAGTATGAGCGGGAACACTGAAGCTTTCTTT
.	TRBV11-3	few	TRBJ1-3	CASSNPEAGEDTIYF	TGTGCCAGCAGCAACCCGGAGGCAGGGGAGGACACCATATATTTT
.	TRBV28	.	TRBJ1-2	CASRPVERNGYTF	TGTGCCAGCAGACCGGTGGAGAGGAATGGCTACACCTTC
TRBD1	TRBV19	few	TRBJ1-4	CASRQQGAREKLFF	TGTGCCAGTAGACAACAGGGGGCGCGAGAAAAACTGTTTTTT
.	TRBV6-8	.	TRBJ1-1	CASSYNEGGLAFF	TGTGCCAGCAGTTATAATGAAGGGGGTTTGGCTTTCTTT
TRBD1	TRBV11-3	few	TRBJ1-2	CASSQTAGGSAGYTF	TGTGCCAGCAGCCAAACGGCAGGGGGAAGTGCTGGCTACACCTTC
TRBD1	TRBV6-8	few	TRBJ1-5	CASSDYRGPQPQHF	TGTGCCAGCAGTGACTACAGGGGCCCTCAGCCCCAGCATTTT
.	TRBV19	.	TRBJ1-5	CASRAGTDSNQPQHF	TGTGCCAGTAGGGCCGGGACCGATAGCAATCAGCCCCAGCATTTT
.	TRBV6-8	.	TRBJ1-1	CAIRAADLNTEAFF	TGTGCCATCAGGGCGGCAGACCTGAACACTGAAGCTTTCTTT
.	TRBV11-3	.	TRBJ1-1	CASSLRGGMNTEAFF	TGTGCCAGCAGCTTACGCGGGGGGATGAACACTGAAGCTTTCTTT
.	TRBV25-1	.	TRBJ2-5	CASSGIDQEETQYF	TGTGCCAGCAGTGGGATAGACCAAGAGGAGACCCAGTACTTC
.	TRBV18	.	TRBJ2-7	CASSNVGARSEQYF	TGTGCCAGCTCAAACGTGGGGGCAAGGAGCGAGCAGTACTTC
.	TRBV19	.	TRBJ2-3	CASSSAGMGNTQYF	TGTGCCAGTAGTTCGGCGGGGATGGGTAATACGCAGTATTTT
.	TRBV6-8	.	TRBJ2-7	CASSQFGSEQYF	TGTGCCAGCAGTCAATTTGGTAGCGAGCAGTACTTC
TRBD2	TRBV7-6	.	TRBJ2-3	CASSLMGGGNTDTQYF	TGTGCCAGCAGCTTAATGGGCGGGGGGAACACAGATACGCAGTATTTT
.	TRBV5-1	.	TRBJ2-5	CASSLAETQETQYF	TGCGCCAGCAGCTTGGCCGAGACTCAAGAGACCCAGTACTTC
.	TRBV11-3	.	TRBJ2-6	CASSLGAGANVLTF	TGTGCCAGCAGCTTGGGAGCTGGGGCCAACGTCCTGACTTTC
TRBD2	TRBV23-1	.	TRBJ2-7	CASSGPWGGSYEQYF	TGCGCCAGCAGCGGTCCTTGGGGGGGCTCCTACGAGCAGTACTTC
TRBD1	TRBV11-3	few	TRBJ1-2	CASSLPPGQGPNYGYTF	TGTGCCAGCAGCTTGCCCCCGGGACAGGGGCCCAACTATGGCTACACCTTC
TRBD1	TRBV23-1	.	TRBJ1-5	CASSHASGQGLNQPQHF	TGCGCCAGCAGTCACGCCTCGGGACAGGGGCTCAATCAGCCCCAGCATTTT
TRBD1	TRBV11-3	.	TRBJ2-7	CASSSRTGTGYEQYF	TGTGCCAGCAGCTCGAGAACCGGGACAGGGTACGAGCAGTACTTC
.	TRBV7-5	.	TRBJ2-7	CASSLEKGLFEQYF	TGTGCCAGCAGCTTGGAAAAAGGGTTGTTTGAGCAGTACTTC
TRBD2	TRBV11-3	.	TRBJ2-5	CASSPGLAGETQYF	TGTGCCAGCAGCCCGGGACTAGCAGGAGAGACCCAGTACTTC
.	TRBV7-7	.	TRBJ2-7	CASSQNYNSYEQYF	TGTGCCAGCAGCCAAAACTATAACTCCTACGAGCAGTACTTC
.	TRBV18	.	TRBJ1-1	CASSATPDTEAFF	TGTGCCAGCTCCGCGACCCCGGACACTGAAGCTTTCTTT